Listed here is a single TCR beta chain. Its antigen is not known. This CDR3 has 13 amino acids. Germline lookup yields CDR1 MNHEY and CDR2 SMNVEV (reference sequence). V lost 6 bases and J 1 base, leaving 10 bases between the germline ends. These data originate in a study of response to subunit inactivated influenza vaccine. Study results and limitations: Authors suggested each seasonal influenza vaccination recruits few new T cells.

TCRdb fed the RT-PCR reads into MiXCR, producing one record per CDR3 protein. The sample includes about 520,000 distinct CDR3 sequences, approximately 24% seen only once; the top ten take approximately 2%. The chain couples TRBV27 to TRBJ2-7; a possible D gene is TRBD2 (6 bases). The sequence was obtained from a man aged 50 or older who received an inactivated influenza vaccine. The sample consisted of CD4+ T cells sorted from PBMCs, taken more than 4 days after vaccination. This CDR3 reads CASSREISYEQYF. DNA of the CDR3: TGTGCCAGCAGCCGGGAGATTTCCTACGAGCAGTACTTC.